This entry lists 18 T cell receptor beta chains sequenced from one sample in a study of blood T cell repertoires in COVID-19. Only in-frame clones appear in the TCRdb table, and some are missing; sequencing was by immunoSEQ multiplex PCR. The table shows hundreds of thousands of clones, with more than 85% occurring only once. Sequenced: PBMCs or T cells enriched from blood (not recorded which). The receptors stem from a man aged 40-50 years who had recovered from COVID-19.

The genes are TRBV3-1 (or the pseudogene TRBV3-2) and TRBJ1-5; D is uncertain. Per germline, CDR1 LGHDT and CDR2 YNNKEL (reference sequence). The ends were cut back, 4 bases at V and 1 base at J, with 5 bases in the middle. There are 13 residues in the CDR3. The CDR3 here is CASSLASNQPQHF. CDR3 bases: TGTGCCAGCAGCCTGGCCAGCAATCAGCCCCAGCATTTT.

The rearrangement joins TRBV15 to TRBJ2-2, with D maybe TRBD1 (5 bases). From germline, CDR1 is LNHNV and CDR2 YYDKDF (reference sequence). The CDR3 covers 17 residues. The V end lost 5 bases, the J end lost 0 bases, and 16 bases lay between the germline ends. CDR3 bases: TGTGCCACCAGCCCTTCAGTGGGGCGAGCGAACACCGGGGAGCTGTTTTTT. Residues: CATSPSVGRANTGELFF.

Here the CDR3 reads CASSPGTSGKRGGELFF. CDR3 DNA: TGTGCCAGCAGCCCAGGGACTAGCGGGAAGAGGGGCGGGGAGCTGTTTTTT. This chain connects TRBV13 to TRBJ2-2, with TRBD2 matching over 13 bases. The V and J ends lost 5 bases and 7 bases, in that order; junction bases with no gene match: 10. CDR1 is PRHDT and CDR2 is FYEKMQ in the germline V gene (reference sequence). The CDR3 runs 17 residues.

V gene TRBV7-2 combines with J gene TRBJ2-3, with TRBD2 as a possible D gene (6 bases). Germline assignment: CDR1 SGHTA and CDR2 FQGNSA. With 6 bases removed from V and 0 bases from J, the gap between germline ends came to 13 bases. CDR3 size: 15 residues. The CDR3 DNA is TGTGCCAGCAGAAGGGCTAGCGCGAGCACAGATACGCAGTATTTT. It codes for CASRRASASTDTQYF.

The CDR3 is CASSVTGGPPLHF. The CDR3 nucleotides read TGTGCCAGTAGTGTGACAGGGGGTCCACCCCTCCACTTT. The chain joins TRBV19 to TRBJ1-6; TRBD1 matches 9 bases. CDR1 LNHDA and CDR2 SQIVND come from the germline V gene (reference sequence). CDR3 length equals 13 residues. The J segment lost 11 bases and the V segment lost 5 bases, leaving 4 bases of the junction unmatched.

V is TRBV13 and J is TRBJ2-7; tentative D call: TRBD1 (6 bases). The germline CDR1 and CDR2 sequences are PRHDT and FYEKMQ (reference sequence). Trimming stripped 10 bases from V and 0 bases from J, with 13 bases between. This CDR3 is 13 amino acids long. The CDR3 coding sequence is TGTGCCACCGGAAACAGGGTCTCCTACGAGCAGTACTTC. As protein: CATGNRVSYEQYF.

Worth noting for this clone: In the same sample, other DNA sequences code for this CDR3. V gene TRBV3-1 (or the pseudogene TRBV3-2) combines with J gene TRBJ1-5, with D possibly TRBD1 on 5 matching bases. The V gene lost 0 bases and the J gene lost 2 bases, with 11 bases spanning the gap. Germline CDR1 is LGHDT and CDR2 is YNNKEL (reference sequence). CDR3 length: 16 amino acids. The CDR3 reads CASSQDGGGGNQPQHF. CDR3 sequence (DNA): TGTGCCAGCAGCCAAGATGGGGGAGGTGGCAATCAGCCCCAGCATTTT.

CDR3 nucleotide sequence: TGTGCCAGCAGCAGGACAGATGAAAAACTGTTTTTT. As protein: CASSRTDEKLFF. The rearrangement links TRBV12-3 or TRBV12-4 to TRBJ1-4; tentative D call: TRBD1 (6 bases). This CDR3 contains 12 residues. Trimming cost V 6 bases and J 6 bases, with 8 bases left between them.

The chain carries TRBV5-4 and TRBJ2-3; TRBD1 matches at 7 bases. J gave up 0 bases and V 0 bases, and 4 bases lay outside the gene matches. Germline values: CDR1 SGHNT, CDR2 YYREEE (reference sequence). This CDR3 is built from 16 residues. CDR3 nucleotide sequence: TGTGCCAGCAGCTTGGCGGGACAGAGAAGCACAGATACGCAGTATTTT. Translated: CASSLAGQRSTDTQYF.

This chain connects TRBV7-8 to TRBJ2-3; D is undetermined. V was clipped by 4 bases and J by 1 base, with 18 bases between them. The CDR3 is 17 residues long. Per the germline V gene, CDR1 is SGHVS and CDR2 is FQNEAQ. The CDR3 sequence is CASSSGPFSGGTDTQYF. The CDR3 bases are TGTGCCAGCAGCTCCGGCCCTTTTAGTGGAGGCACAGATACGCAGTATTTT.

The chain joins TRBV7-9 to TRBJ2-1; 13 nucleotides line up with TRBD2. Germline CDR1 and CDR2: SEHNR and FQNEAQ (reference sequence). The ends lost 4 bases at V and 2 bases at J; junction bases unmatched: 2. The CDR3 totals 16 residues. This CDR3 reads CASSSTSGGAYNEQFF. The CDR3 DNA reads as TGTGCCAGCAGCTCAACTAGCGGGGGGGCCTACAATGAGCAGTTCTTC.

This clone has just one count. CDR3 sequence (DNA): TGTGCCAGCATTGGCGGGCAACAGGGGGTTTATTCACCCCTCCACTTT. This gives the protein CASIGGQQGVYSPLHF. The chain links TRBV28 to TRBJ1-6; the match to TRBD1 covers 8 bases. The CDR3 is 16 amino acids. The V gene's germline CDR1 is MDHEN and CDR2 SYDVKM. The junction had 13 bases not matched to a gene; V was cut back by 7 bases and J by 8 bases.

The chain employs TRBV2 and TRBJ1-1; D possibly corresponds to TRBD1 (5 bases). Germline CDR1 is SNHLY and CDR2 is FYNNEI. V lost 6 bases, J lost 2 bases, and 22 bases lay in between. The CDR3 loop spans 17 amino acids. This chain's CDR3 is CASRIGAGTLINTEAFF. The DNA for the CDR3 is TGTGCCAGCAGGATTGGAGCCGGGACTTTAATCAACACTGAAGCTTTCTTT.

The chain joins TRBV7-8 to TRBJ2-7; 14 bases are shared with TRBD2. This CDR3 is 18 amino acids long. With 2 bases clipped from V and 2 bases from J, the junction kept 8 bases outside the gene matches. Germline CDR1 and CDR2: SGHVS and FQNEAQ. The CDR3 DNA reads TGTGCCAGCAGCTTAATTCCCGGACTAGCGGGGGGAGCCTACGAGCAGTACTTC. Its translation: CASSLIPGLAGGAYEQYF.

V is TRBV12-3 or TRBV12-4 and J is TRBJ2-7, with 7 positions matching TRBD2. The CDR3 extends over 13 amino acids. Unmatched junction bases numbered 2, after V lost 0 bases and J lost 6 bases. This CDR3 is CASSLAGEGEQYF. The CDR3 coding sequence is TGTGCCAGCAGTTTAGCGGGGGAGGGCGAGCAGTACTTC.

The V gene is TRBV27, the J gene TRBJ2-5; TRBD1 matches 9 bases. J was trimmed by 9 bases and V by 3 bases; bases with no gene match: 11. The CDR3 sequence is 15 residues long. Germline V gene lookup returns CDR1 MNHEY and CDR2 SMNVEV (reference sequence). The chain's CDR3 is CASSFTSGQGVPQYF. In DNA, the CDR3 is TGTGCCAGCAGTTTTACCTCGGGACAGGGTGTACCCCAGTACTTC.

The count of this clone is one. The rearrangement uses TRBV6-4 and TRBJ2-7; 10 nucleotides line up with TRBD2. The CDR3 sequence is 15 residues long. Germline CDR1 is MRHNA and CDR2 is SNTAGT. With V trimmed by 4 bases and J by 6 bases, 9 bases remained unmatched. CDR3 sequence (DNA): TGTGCCAGCAGTGCAACCGGGACTAGCGTTGGCGAGCAGTACTTC. Its protein is CASSATGTSVGEQYF.

This rearrangement joins TRBV6-2 or TRBV6-3 to TRBJ1-2; D gene uncertain. With 2 bases removed from V and 3 bases from J, the gap between germline ends came to 13 bases. From germline, CDR1 is MNHEY and CDR2 SVGEGT. This CDR3 region has 15 residues. The CDR3 DNA reads as TGTGCCAGCAGTTACCAAGACGCACGGGACTATGGCTACACCTTC. Translating it yields CASSYQDARDYGYTF.